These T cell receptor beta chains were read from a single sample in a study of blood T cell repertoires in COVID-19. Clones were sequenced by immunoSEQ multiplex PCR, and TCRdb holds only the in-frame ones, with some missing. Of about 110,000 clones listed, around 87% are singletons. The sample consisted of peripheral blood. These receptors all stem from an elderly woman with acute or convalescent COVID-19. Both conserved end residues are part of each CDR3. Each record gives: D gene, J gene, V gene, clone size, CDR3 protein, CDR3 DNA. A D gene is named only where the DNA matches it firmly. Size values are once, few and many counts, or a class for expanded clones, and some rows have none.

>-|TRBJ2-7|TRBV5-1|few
CASSLAGIGFDEQYF
TGCGCCAGCAGCTTGGCAGGGATCGGCTTCGACGAGCAGTACTTC
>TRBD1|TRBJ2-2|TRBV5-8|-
CASSLDGRGTGELFF
TGTGCCAGCAGCTTGGACGGCAGGGGGACCGGGGAGCTGTTTTTT
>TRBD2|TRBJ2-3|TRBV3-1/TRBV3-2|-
CASSQGFGTSGVDTQYF
TGTGCCAGCAGCCAAGGTTTTGGGACTAGCGGGGTCGATACGCAGTATTTT
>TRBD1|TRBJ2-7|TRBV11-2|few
CASSRGQVVNEQYF
TGTGCCAGCAGCCGGGGACAGGTCGTAAACGAGCAGTACTTC
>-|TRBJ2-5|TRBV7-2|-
CASSLDWVRGETQYF
TGTGCCAGCAGCTTAGATTGGGTCAGGGGAGAGACCCAGTACTTC
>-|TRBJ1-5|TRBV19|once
CASSLIPSYSNQPQHF
TGTGCCAGTAGTCTTATCCCCAGTTATAGCAATCAGCCCCAGCATTTT
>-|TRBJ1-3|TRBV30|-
CAWRSVGNTIYF
TGTGCCTGGAGATCTGTTGGAAACACCATATATTTT
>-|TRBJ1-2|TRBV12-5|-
CASGFPDRNYGYTF
TGTGCTAGTGGTTTCCCCGACAGGAACTATGGCTACACCTTC
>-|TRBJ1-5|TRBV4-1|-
CASSQQGISNQPQHF
TGCGCCAGCAGCCAACAGGGGATTAGCAATCAGCCCCAGCATTTT
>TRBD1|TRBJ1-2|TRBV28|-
CASSLLRQGYYGYTF
TGTGCCAGCAGTTTATTGAGACAGGGGTACTATGGCTACACCTTC
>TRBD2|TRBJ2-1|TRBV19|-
CASSIDGDYQAGGLSEQFF
TGTGCCAGTAGTATAGATGGAGACTATCAAGCGGGGGGGCTTTCTGAGCAGTTCTTC
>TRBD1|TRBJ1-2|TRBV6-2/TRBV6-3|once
CASSGTGQGNGYTF
TGTGCCAGCAGCGGAACGGGACAGGGGAACGGCTACACCTTC
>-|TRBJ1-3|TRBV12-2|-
CASRLAFVIGTARRNTIYF
TGTGCAAGTCGCTTAGCATTTGTCATCGGGACAGCCCGTCGGAACACCATATATTTT
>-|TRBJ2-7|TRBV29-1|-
CSVNRGGNEQYF
TGCAGCGTTAACAGGGGGGGCAACGAGCAGTACTTC
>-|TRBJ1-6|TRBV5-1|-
CASSSDLASPLHF
TGCGCCAGCAGCTCCGACTTGGCTTCACCCCTCCACTTT
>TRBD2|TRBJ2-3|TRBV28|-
CASSLKRGASTDTQYF
TGTGCCAGCAGTTTAAAGCGGGGTGCTAGCACAGATACGCAGTATTTT
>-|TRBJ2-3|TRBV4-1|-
CASSQLAKYGDTQYF
TGCGCCAGCAGCCAACTAGCAAAATATGGAGATACGCAGTATTTT
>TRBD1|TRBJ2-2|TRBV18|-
CASSPRQGDPGELFF
TGTGCCAGCTCACCCCGACAGGGTGATCCCGGGGAGCTGTTTTTT
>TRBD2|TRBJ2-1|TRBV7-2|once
CASSLGASGGARFF
TGTGCCAGCAGCTTAGGGGCTAGCGGGGGGGCCAGGTTCTTC
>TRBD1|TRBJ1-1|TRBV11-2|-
CASSSGTGGLMNTEAFF
TGTGCCAGCAGCTCCGGGACAGGGGGCCTCATGAACACTGAAGCTTTCTTT
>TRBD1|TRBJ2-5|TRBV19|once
CASADRVGQETQYF
TGTGCCAGTGCCGACAGGGTCGGGCAAGAGACCCAGTACTTC
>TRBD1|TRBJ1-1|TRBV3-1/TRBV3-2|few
CASSLGQGTEAFF
TGTGCCAGCAGCCTAGGACAGGGTACTGAAGCTTTCTTT
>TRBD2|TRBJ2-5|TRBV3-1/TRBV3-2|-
CASSPFTSGGGETQYF
TGTGCCAGCAGCCCATTTACTAGCGGGGGGGGAGAGACCCAGTACTTC
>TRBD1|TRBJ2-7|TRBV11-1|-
CASSSRVGQGRHEQYF
TGTGCCAGCAGCTCTAGGGTTGGACAGGGCAGGCACGAGCAGTACTTC
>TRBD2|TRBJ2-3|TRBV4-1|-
CASSRGLAGGLDTQYF
TGCGCCAGCAGCCGGGGACTAGCGGGGGGATTAGATACGCAGTATTTT
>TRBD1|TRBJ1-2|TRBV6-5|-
CASRETGGIDYGYTF
TGTGCCAGCAGAGAGACAGGGGGCATTGACTATGGCTACACCTTC
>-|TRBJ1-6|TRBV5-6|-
CASSLLRGNSPLHF
TGTGCCAGCAGCTTGCTCCGGGGTAATTCACCCCTCCACTTT
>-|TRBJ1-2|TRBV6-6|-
CAAMLEGNTGGYTF
TGTGCCGCCATGCTGGAGGGCAACACCGGTGGCTACACCTTC
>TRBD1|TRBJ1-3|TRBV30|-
CAWNRQGAHTIYF
TGTGCCTGGAATCGGCAGGGGGCTCACACCATATATTTT
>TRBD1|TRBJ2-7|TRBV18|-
CASSLPRTGYEQYF
TGTGCCAGCTCACTTCCAAGGACAGGCTACGAGCAGTACTTC
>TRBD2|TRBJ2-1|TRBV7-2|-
CASSPRAVYAGGPRNEQFF
TGTGCCAGCAGCCCCCGTGCTGTTTATGCGGGGGGGCCGAGGAATGAGCAGTTCTTC
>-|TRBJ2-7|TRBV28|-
CASSLTPYEQYF
TGTGCCAGCAGCTTGACACCCTACGAGCAGTACTTC
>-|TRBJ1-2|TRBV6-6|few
CASSKQAYYGYTF
TGTGCCAGCAGTAAACAGGCTTACTATGGCTACACCTTC
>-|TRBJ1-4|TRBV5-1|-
CASTQGQGNEKLFF
TGCGCCAGCACCCAAGGGCAGGGTAATGAAAAACTGTTTTTT
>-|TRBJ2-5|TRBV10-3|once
CASRQAWGLETQYF
TGTGCCAGCCGACAGGCTTGGGGCTTAGAGACCCAGTACTTC
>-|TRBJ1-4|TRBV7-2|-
CASSLGGSAWTGANEKLFF
TGTGCCAGCAGCTTAGGGGGGTCGGCGTGGACGGGAGCTAATGAAAAACTGTTTTTT
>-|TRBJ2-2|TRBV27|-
CASSFSGPGTGELFF
TGTGCCAGCAGTTTTTCCGGACCGGGGACCGGGGAGCTGTTTTTT
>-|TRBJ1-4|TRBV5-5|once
CASSLQGTNEKLFF
TGTGCCAGCAGCTTGCAGGGAACTAATGAAAAACTGTTTTTT
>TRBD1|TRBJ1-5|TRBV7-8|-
CASSATGGNNQPQHF
TGTGCCAGCAGCGCTACAGGGGGCAACAATCAGCCCCAGCATTTT
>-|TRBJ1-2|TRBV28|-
CASSRRGDGYTF
TGTGCCAGCAGCCGACGGGGGGATGGCTACACCTTC
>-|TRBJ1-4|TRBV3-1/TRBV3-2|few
CASSQVPIDRLDFEKLFF
TGTGCCAGCAGCCAAGTACCTATCGACAGGTTGGATTTTGAAAAACTGTTTTTT
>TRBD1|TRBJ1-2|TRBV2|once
CASSTGGKYGYTF
TGTGCCAGCTCCACAGGGGGGAAATATGGCTACACCTTC
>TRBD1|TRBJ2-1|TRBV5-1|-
CATGQGASYNEQFF
TGCGCCACCGGACAGGGAGCCTCCTACAATGAGCAGTTCTTC
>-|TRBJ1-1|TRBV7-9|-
CASSPGTSGYTEAFF
TGTGCCAGCAGCCCCGGGACAAGTGGATATACTGAAGCTTTCTTT
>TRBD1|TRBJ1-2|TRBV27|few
CASSMGQGRSNYGYTF
TGTGCCAGCAGTATGGGACAGGGGAGAAGTAACTATGGCTACACCTTC
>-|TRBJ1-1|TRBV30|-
CAWRRTVNTEAFF
TGTGCCTGGCGGCGGACAGTGAACACTGAAGCTTTCTTT
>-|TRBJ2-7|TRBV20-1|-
CSARSGYEQYF
TGCAGTGCTAGGTCCGGCTACGAGCAGTACTTC
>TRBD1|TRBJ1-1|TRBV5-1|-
CASTTGQGTEAFF
TGCGCCAGCACCACGGGACAGGGCACTGAAGCTTTCTTT
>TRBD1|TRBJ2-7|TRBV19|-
CASRFRDSSYEQHF
TGTGCCAGTAGGTTCCGGGACAGCTCCTACGAGCAGCACTTC
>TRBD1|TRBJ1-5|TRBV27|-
CASRPNRGTPQPQHF
TGTGCCAGCAGACCCAACAGGGGAACTCCTCAGCCCCAGCATTTT
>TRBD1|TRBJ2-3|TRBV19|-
CASSTSPTGLSTDTQYF
TGTGCCAGTTCCACCTCTCCGACAGGGTTAAGCACAGATACGCAGTATTTT
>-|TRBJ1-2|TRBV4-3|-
CASSQETGPDGYTF
TGCGCCAGCAGCCAAGAGACAGGTCCCGATGGCTACACCTTC
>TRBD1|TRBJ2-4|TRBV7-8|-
CASSLGQGASGNIQYF
TGTGCCAGCAGCCTAGGACAGGGGGCGAGCGGAAACATTCAGTACTTC
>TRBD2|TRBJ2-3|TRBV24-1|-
CATSEVAGGPPDTQYF
TGTGCCACCAGTGAGGTAGCGGGGGGGCCGCCAGATACGCAGTATTTT
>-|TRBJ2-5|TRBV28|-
CASSIHQGGQETQYF
TGTGCCAGCAGTATTCACCAGGGAGGACAAGAGACCCAGTACTTC
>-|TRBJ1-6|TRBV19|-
CATKREQNSPLHF
TGTGCCACTAAACGGGAGCAAAATTCACCCCTCCACTTT
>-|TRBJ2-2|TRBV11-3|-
CASSLGLGTGELFF
TGTGCCAGCAGCCTGGGACTTGGCACCGGGGAGCTGTTTTTT